Reported below is one T cell receptor beta chain. Participant-reported clinical history was the basis for cohort assignment. This sample is drawn from a study of blood T cell repertoires in COVID-19. Turning to the study itself: Researchers got acute and convalescent COVID-19 samples from the United States, Italy and Spain. T cells, B-cell-depleted T cells, or PBMCs provided the cDNA or gDNA that served as material.

Original analysis: Scientists estimated how many nucleated cells there were by amplifying reference gene primers. Libraries were prepared by immunoSEQ multiplex PCR; TCRdb keeps only in-frame clonotypes and omits some of them. For V, J and clone size, that table is used; D and trimming come from the DNA. The sample lists about 140,000 clones; approximately 80% were seen once. This TCR was sampled from a woman aged 18-29 years who had been exposed to COVID-19. The sample taken for sequencing was PBMCs or T cells enriched from blood (not recorded which).

In DNA form, the CDR3 reads TGTGCCAGCACCGGCCTGGACAGGAACTATGGCTACACCTTC. Protein: CASTGLDRNYGYTF. This chain links TRBV6-5 with TRBJ1-2; 7 positions match TRBD1. The CDR3 is 14 amino acids. Germline V gene data show CDR1 as MNHEY and CDR2 as SVGAGI. V shed 7 bases and J 2 bases; nucleotides not matched to a gene: 7.